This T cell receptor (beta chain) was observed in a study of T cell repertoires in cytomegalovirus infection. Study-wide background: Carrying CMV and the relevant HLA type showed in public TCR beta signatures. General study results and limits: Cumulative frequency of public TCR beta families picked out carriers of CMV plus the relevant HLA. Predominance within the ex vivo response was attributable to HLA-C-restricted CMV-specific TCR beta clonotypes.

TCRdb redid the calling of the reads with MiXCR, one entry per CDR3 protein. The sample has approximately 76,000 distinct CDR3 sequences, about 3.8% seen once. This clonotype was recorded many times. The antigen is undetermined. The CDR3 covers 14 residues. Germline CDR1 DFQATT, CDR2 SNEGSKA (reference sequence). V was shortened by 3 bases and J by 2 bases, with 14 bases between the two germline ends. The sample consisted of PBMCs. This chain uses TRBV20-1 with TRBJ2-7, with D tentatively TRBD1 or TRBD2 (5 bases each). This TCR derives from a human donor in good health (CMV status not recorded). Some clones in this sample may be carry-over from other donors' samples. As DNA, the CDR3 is TGCAGTGCTAGGGGGACGGCGAACACCTACGAGCAGTACTTC. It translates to CSARGTANTYEQYF.